This T cell receptor beta chain is from a study of blood T cell repertoires in COVID-19. Study-level background: The cDNA or gDNA used as material had been derived from T cells, B-cell-depleted T cells, or PBMCs.

The V gene lost 5 bases and the J gene lost 3 bases, with 14 bases spanning the gap. The CDR3 contains 15 residues. From germline, CDR1 is SGHTA and CDR2 FQGNSA. Original handling: Researchers report that nucleated cell counts were estimated from reference gene primer amplification. Measured with immunoSEQ multiplex PCR; TCRdb has only the in-frame clones, and not every one. V, J and clone size reflect that table, while D and trimming were determined from the DNA. The sample holds approximately 150,000 clones; more than 70% are singletons and the top ten take about 1.3%. The source of this sequence is a man aged 55 to 70 with acute or convalescent COVID-19. The chain has TRBV7-2 and TRBJ1-5; D is perhaps TRBD1 (6 bases). Sequencing was done on a sample of peripheral blood. The CDR3 DNA reads as TGTGCCAGCAGCAAGGGGGGGACTAACAATCAGCCCCAGCATTTT. This codes for CASSKGGTNNQPQHF.